This T cell receptor beta chain was sequenced for a study of cytomegalovirus exposure and HLA in healthy donors. Study information: A data release that came early held approximately 92 million unique TCRs from HLA-typed donors. The study, taken as a whole, reports: In an earlier analysis, productive rearrangement rates for most beta V segments clustered near 87% or 30%.

In germline, CDR1 is LNHDA, CDR2 SQIVND (reference sequence). The CDR3 runs 14 residues. V was clipped by 2 bases and J by 7 bases; unmatched bases: 8. As regards this clone: Its matching antigen is unknown.

PCR amplification relied on 60 Vbeta primers (plus 13 Jbeta primers). The repertoire was sequenced with immunoSEQ multiplex PCR; TCRdb's copy has only in-frame clones and lacks some. The sample includes 75,000 to 100,000 clones, 80% seen only once; the top ten take around 7%. V usage is TRBV19 and J usage is TRBJ2-7, with 7 bases fitting TRBD1. Sequenced material: PBMCs. The receptor was isolated from a young man in good health and CMV-seronegative. CDR3 nucleotides: TGTGCCAGTAGTATATTCGACAGGGCGAGGGAGCAGTACTTC. Translating gives CASSIFDRAREQYF.